This paragraph reports one TCR beta chain. The data belong to a study of blood T cell repertoires in COVID-19. The overall study: Acute-phase and convalescent COVID-19 samples originated in the United States, Italy and Spain.

Authors' data handling: Reference gene primers were amplified, and this amplification served to estimate nucleated cell counts. Only in-frame clones appear in the TCRdb table, and some are missing; sequencing was by immunoSEQ multiplex PCR. That table furnishes V, J and clone size, whereas the DNA furnished D and trimming. The data show about 210,000 clones, 75% to 85% seen once. Germline trimming cut 1 base from V and 3 bases from J; bases unmatched to any gene: 8. Germline V gene sequence: CDR1 SGHDT, CDR2 YYEEEE. The CDR3 is 16 residues long. The study recruited people aged roughly 18 to 100 years across approximately 23 US areas. Clinical history reported by participants formed the basis on which cohorts were assigned.

Sequencing was done on a sample of PBMCs or T cells enriched from blood (not recorded which). The receptor was derived from a man aged 25 to 45 with acute COVID-19. This chain joins TRBV5-6 and TRBJ2-7; 9 bases fit TRBD2. The CDR3 protein is CASSLSASGELYEQYF. Here the CDR3 DNA reads TGTGCCAGCAGCTTGAGTGCTAGCGGGGAACTCTACGAGCAGTACTTC.